This is a list of T cell receptor beta chains from one sample in a study of shared clonotypes between healthy human individuals. Profiled with immunoSEQ multiplex PCR; TCRdb holds only in-frame clones, not every one. Of around 700,000 clones in the sample, approximately 73% were seen once. The source material was memory CD4+ T cells sorted from blood. These receptors originate from a woman in her thirties in good health. The CDR3 runs from the conserved cysteine through the conserved F or W. The order of the fields is clone size, V gene, D gene, J gene, CDR3 protein, CDR3 DNA. D genes are given only for firm matches. Size is omitted from some rows. Given values are once, few, many or a class for expanded clones.

few	TRBV27	.	TRBJ2-7	CASSLVPGSDYEQYF	TGTGCCAGCAGTTTAGTGCCAGGATCGGACTACGAGCAGTACTTC
.	TRBV28	TRBD1	TRBJ1-2	CASSSPGQAGDYGYTF	TGTGCCAGCAGTTCTCCCGGACAGGCTGGGGACTATGGCTACACCTTC
.	TRBV5-4	.	TRBJ2-2	CASSFGSTDGELFF	TGTGCCAGCAGCTTCGGGTCGACGGACGGGGAGCTGTTTTTT
few	TRBV19	TRBD1	TRBJ1-1	CASNRGYMNTEAFF	TGTGCCAGTAACAGGGGCTACATGAACACTGAAGCTTTCTTT
.	TRBV29-1	TRBD2	TRBJ2-2	CSGRTSANTGELFF	TGCAGCGGGAGGACTAGCGCGAACACCGGGGAGCTGTTTTTT
.	TRBV7-8	TRBD1	TRBJ1-4	CASSLSVGQGAVGEKLFF	TGTGCCAGCAGCTTAAGCGTCGGACAGGGGGCTGTGGGTGAAAAACTGTTTTTT
.	TRBV7-9	TRBD1	TRBJ2-5	CASSLTGGQETQYF	TGTGCCAGCAGCCTTACAGGGGGCCAAGAGACCCAGTACTTC
.	TRBV5-4	.	TRBJ1-1	CASSLSGGVGAFF	TGTGCCAGCAGCTTGAGCGGGGGCGTGGGGGCTTTCTTT
few	TRBV6-4	.	TRBJ1-5	CASSDSTDNQPQHF	TGTGCCAGCAGTGACTCGACGGATAATCAGCCCCAGCATTTT
.	TRBV18	TRBD1	TRBJ1-4	CASSPSGTGARKLFF	TGTGCCAGCTCACCGTCCGGGACAGGGGCTCGAAAACTGTTTTTT
few	TRBV5-8	.	TRBJ2-7	CASSLVGPDAYEQYF	TGTGCCAGCAGCTTGGTCGGGCCGGACGCCTACGAGCAGTACTTC
many	TRBV27	TRBD2	TRBJ2-1	CASRLAGSMGEQFF	TGTGCCAGCAGACTAGCGGGGTCCATGGGGGAGCAGTTCTTC
.	TRBV5-4	.	TRBJ2-2	CASSLGGGQANTGELFF	TGTGCCAGCAGCTTGGGGGGCGGGCAGGCGAACACCGGGGAGCTGTTTTTT
.	TRBV5-1	TRBD1	TRBJ2-1	CASTFSGSRDRAYNEQFF	TGCGCCAGCACCTTCTCAGGTTCTAGGGACAGGGCCTACAATGAGCAGTTCTTC
few	TRBV7-9	TRBD2	TRBJ2-3	CASSFTSGSTDTQYF	TGTGCCAGCAGTTTTACTAGCGGGAGCACAGATACGCAGTATTTT
.	TRBV18	.	TRBJ1-2	CASSPTGPYGYTF	TGTGCCAGCTCACCGACAGGACCCTATGGCTACACCTTC